The 18 T cell receptor beta chains below all came from one sample that was sequenced in a study of cytomegalovirus exposure and HLA in healthy donors. PCR used 60 Vbeta primers and 13 Jbeta primers. Here immunoSEQ multiplex PCR was the method, and the copy in TCRdb shows in-frame clones only, minus some. The sample consists of about 130,000 clones, around three quarters of them appearing once. The sequenced sample was PBMCs. These receptors were obtained from a man aged 35 to 55 in good health and CMV-seropositive.

This sequence joins TRBV2 and TRBJ2-7; 11 bases align to TRBD2. Per germline, CDR1 SNHLY and CDR2 FYNNEI. This CDR3 comprises 16 residues. The V and J ends lost 4 bases and 1 base, in that order; junction bases with no gene match: 6. This CDR3 is CASSVRTSGFSYEQYF. CDR3 bases: TGTGCCAGCAGTGTCCGGACTAGCGGGTTTTCCTACGAGCAGTACTTC.

This clone was counted only a few times. The J gene is TRBJ1-2, the V gene TRBV29-1, with 8 bases that match TRBD1. This CDR3 is 15 amino acids long. The V gene end was trimmed by 0 bases and the J gene end by 4 bases; junction bases not matched to a gene: 7. Germline CDR1 SQVTM, CDR2 ANQGSEA. The chain's CDR3 is CSVEDNGTGAYGYTF. In DNA form, the CDR3 reads TGCAGCGTTGAAGACAACGGGACAGGAGCCTATGGCTACACCTTC.

The rearrangement links TRBV29-1 to TRBJ1-2; TRBD1 aligns across 10 bases. CDR3 length: 15 residues. Per germline, CDR1 SQVTM and CDR2 ANQGSEA. The trim removed 6 bases at V and 1 base at J, leaving 8 bases unmatched. CDR3 in amino acids: CSVGTGVNINYGYTF. The CDR3 region has the DNA TGCAGCGTCGGGACAGGGGTCAACATTAACTATGGCTACACCTTC.

This rearrangement joins TRBV4-2 to TRBJ2-3, with 8 nucleotides matching TRBD2. Germline values: CDR1 LGHNA, CDR2 YNFKEQ. The trim removed 0 bases at V and 1 base at J, leaving 3 bases unmatched. This CDR3 contains 16 residues. Written as DNA, the CDR3 is TGTGCCAGCAGCCAAGAGGGGACTAGGGGCACAGATACGCAGTATTTT. Residues: CASSQEGTRGTDTQYF.

The CDR3 DNA is TGTGCCAGCAGTTTCTGGACTAGCGGTGAGAACGAGCAGTACTTC. It codes for CASSFWTSGENEQYF. The J gene is TRBJ2-7, the V gene TRBV6-5, with TRBD2 matching over 10 bases. Per the germline V gene, CDR1 is MNHEY and CDR2 is SVGAGI. There are 15 residues in the CDR3. Germline trimming cut 4 bases from V and 5 bases from J; bases unmatched to any gene: 8.

This chain connects TRBV11-2 to TRBJ2-3; D possibly corresponds to TRBD2 (6 bases). CDR3 size: 16 residues. Germline V gene sequence: CDR1 SGHAT, CDR2 FQNNGV. Trimming left V 1 base short and J 0 bases short, with 11 bases between. The CDR3 DNA reads as TGTGCCAGCAGCTTAGGTAATAGCGGTAGCACAGATACGCAGTATTTT. This translates into CASSLGNSGSTDTQYF.

This clone was seen just once. The V gene is TRBV28, the J gene TRBJ2-7; a weak D match, TRBD2 (6 bases). The CDR3 is made up of 11 amino acids. V was shortened by 8 bases and J by 3 bases, with 8 bases between the two germline ends. Germline V gene sequence: CDR1 MDHEN, CDR2 SYDVKM. This CDR3 is CASLGGYEQYF. CDR3 coding DNA: TGTGCCAGCCTGGGGGGCTACGAGCAGTACTTC.

This rearrangement joins TRBV6-5 to TRBJ1-1; 8 nucleotides line up with TRBD1. This CDR3 contains 15 residues. Germline V CDR1 and CDR2: MNHEY, SVGAGI. J was trimmed by 7 bases and V by 6 bases; bases with no gene match: 13. This CDR3 is CASRAADRTGNEAFF. CDR3 nucleotide sequence: TGTGCCAGCAGGGCCGCGGACAGGACAGGGAATGAAGCTTTCTTT.

The chain has TRBV30 and TRBJ2-7; TRBD1 matches at 9 bases. This CDR3 is built from 15 residues. Germline CDR1 is GTSNPN and CDR2 is SVGIG (reference sequence). V lost 0 bases to trimming and J lost 6 bases; unmatched junction nucleotides: 9. In nucleotides, the CDR3 is TGTGCCTGGAGTGTACGACAGGGGGGACCCTCCGAGCAGTACTTC. Translating it yields CAWSVRQGGPSEQYF.

The V and J genes are TRBV5-8 and TRBJ2-1; D is possibly TRBD1 (6 bases). V lost 0 bases and J lost 8, with 12 bases in between. From germline, CDR1 is SGHTS and CDR2 YDEGEE. The CDR3 covers 14 residues. CDR3 loop: CASSLAFGGYEQFF. Here the CDR3 DNA reads TGTGCCAGCAGCTTGGCTTTTGGGGGCTATGAGCAGTTCTTC.

This clone has a single count. The rearrangement links TRBV7-3 to TRBJ2-2; tentative D call: TRBD1 (5 bases). V was trimmed by 1 base and J by 8 bases, leaving 11 bases between them. The V gene's germline CDR1 is SGHTA and CDR2 FQGTGA. The CDR3 consists of 14 residues. The CDR3 DNA reads TGTGCCAGCAGCTTAAATAGTCGACAGGGGGAGCTGTTTTTT. Translating it yields CASSLNSRQGELFF.

The chain couples TRBV11-2 to TRBJ2-1; D is possibly TRBD1 (5 bases). There are 15 residues in the CDR3. Between the trimmed V and J ends, which lost 5 bases and 0 bases, there was a span of 11 bases. Germline lookup yields CDR1 SGHAT and CDR2 FQNNGV. CDR3 nucleotide sequence: TGTGCCAGCAGCGGGGCCCTTAGCTCCTACAATGAGCAGTTCTTC. Amino acid sequence: CASSGALSSYNEQFF.

Details on this clone: Germline is not matched at one junction end, which may reflect a read error. The chain has TRBV7-9 and TRBJ1-2; perhaps TRBD1 as D (5 bases). From germline, CDR1 is SEHNR and CDR2 FQNEAQ (reference sequence). The length of the CDR3 is 15 residues. CDR3 bases: TGTTCCAGCAGCTTAGATATCGGGGGTAACTATGGCTACACCTTC. Protein product: CSSSLDIGGNYGYTF. The variable domain in full, with the rest retrieved from reference TRBV7-9 and TRBJ1-2, is DTGVSQNPRHKITKRGQNVTFRCDPISEHNRLYWYRQTLGQGPEFLTYFQNEAQLEKSRLLSDRFSAERPKGSFSTLEIQRTEQGDSAMYLCSSSLDIGGNYGYTFGSGTRLTVV.

V and J are TRBV6-1 and TRBJ2-3, with 9 bases matching TRBD2. Losses at the gene ends were 4 bases for V and 3 bases for J; bases not matched to a gene: 2. The germline CDR1 and CDR2 sequences are MNHNS and SASEGT. The length of the CDR3 is 14 residues. CDR3 in amino acids: CASSASGITDTQYF. DNA for the CDR3: TGTGCCAGCAGTGCTAGCGGGATTACAGATACGCAGTATTTT.

This clone has only a few counts. The rearrangement links TRBV25-1 to TRBJ1-1; 8 bases match TRBD1. Per the germline V gene, CDR1 is MGHDK and CDR2 is SYGVNS. This CDR3 spans 14 amino acids. The junction had 7 bases not matched to a gene; V was cut back by 5 bases and J by 5 bases. The CDR3 bases are TGTGCCAGCAGTCTACAGGGGGGAAGAACTGAAGCTTTCTTT. Its protein is CASSLQGGRTEAFF.

DNA for the CDR3: TGTGCCAGCAGCGTAGAGGTGGCGGGAGGGTCTGAGCAGTTCTTC. Translated, it gives CASSVEVAGGSEQFF. This chain joins TRBV9 and TRBJ2-1; 9 nucleotides agree with TRBD2. Trimming took 0 bases from V and 9 from J; bases not matched to a gene: 7. The CDR3 totals 15 residues. CDR1 SGDLS and CDR2 YYNGEE come from the germline V gene. Based on the CDR3 plus reference TRBV9 and TRBJ2-1, the full variable domain is DSGVTQTPKHLITATGQRVTLRCSPRSGDLSVYWYQQSLDQGLQFLIQYYNGEERAKGNILERFSAQQFPDLHSELNLSSLELGDSALYFCASSVEVAGGSEQFFGPGTRLTVL.

This chain links TRBV5-1 with TRBJ2-7; 10 positions match TRBD2. Germline V gene lookup returns CDR1 SGHRS and CDR2 YFSETQ. The CDR3 covers 16 residues. V trimming: 0 bases; J trimming: 1 base; junction bases outside the gene matches: 4. In DNA, the CDR3 is TGCGCCAGCAGCTTGGGAGGGACTAGCGCTTCCTACGAGCAGTACTTC. This gives the protein CASSLGGTSASYEQYF.

The chain employs TRBV6-5 and TRBJ1-5, with 7 bases that match TRBD1. From germline, CDR1 is MNHEY and CDR2 SVGAGI. The ends lost 5 bases at V and 4 bases at J; junction bases unmatched: 5. This CDR3 is 14 amino acids long. CDR3 bases: TGTGCCAGCAGTCGACAGGGCCCAAATCAGCCCCAGCATTTT. It is translated as CASSRQGPNQPQHF.